This T cell receptor beta chain was captured by sequencing in a study of blood T cells in healthy people across ages. After removal of 6 bases from V and 2 bases from J, the junction contained 10 bases not matched to a gene. The CDR3 is 16 residues long. This clonotype was observed a few times. PCR was performed a second time for roughly 6 to 12 cycles using a sample-barcoded 5' primer and a J-beta primer mix. TCRdb reanalysed the 5' RACE reads using MiXCR and keeps one entry per CDR3 protein. Among 1.6 million or so distinct CDR3 sequences listed, around 35% were seen once. The source material was blood. The rearrangement links TRBV12-3 or TRBV12-4 to TRBJ2-1; 7 bases agree with TRBD2. The TCR sequence derives from a woman aged 25 to 39 in good health. CDR3 DNA sequence: TGTGCCAGCAGCGGGGGGATAGCGGGCCCCTACAATGAGCAGTTCTTC. It is translated as CASSGGIAGPYNEQFF.